The 11 T cell receptor beta chains given below trace back to one sample, sequenced in a study of neurological immune-mediated disorders. TCRdb fed the 5' RACE reads into MiXCR, producing one record per CDR3 protein. The table has around 69,000 distinct CDR3 sequences, 9.5% to 13% seen once. The time point: longitudinal time-point 1 (baseline). Material for sequencing was PBMCs. The receptors were gathered from a man aged 25-45 years in good health.

This clonotype was seen ten or more times. This chain connects TRBV4-2 to TRBJ2-7; tentatively, D is TRBD2 (6 bases). Per germline, CDR1 LGHNA and CDR2 YNFKEQ. The CDR3 loop spans 13 amino acids. V dropped 0 bases and J dropped 4 bases, with 7 bases sitting between them. The CDR3 loop is CASSQDRGYEQYF. The CDR3 DNA is TGTGCCAGCAGCCAAGATCGGGGGTACGAGCAGTACTTC.

There are many counts of this clonotype. This rearrangement joins TRBV3-1 to TRBJ2-4; TRBD1 might be the D (6 bases). V was shortened by 6 bases and J by 4 bases, with 7 bases between the two germline ends. The CDR3 sequence is 12 residues long. Germline CDR1 LGHDT, CDR2 YNNKEL (reference sequence). The CDR3 sequence: CASSGQKNIQYF. The CDR3 DNA is TGTGCCAGCAGTGGACAGAAAAACATTCAGTACTTC.

The table lists this clonotype with many counts. The chain carries TRBV29-1 and TRBJ2-3, with 15 bases that match TRBD2. Germline CDR1 SQVTM, CDR2 ANQGSEA. The CDR3 totals 15 residues. The V segment lost 6 bases and the J segment 10 bases; nucleotides outside the gene matches: 11. The CDR3 region is CSVRSGLAGGQAQYF. The CDR3 region has the DNA TGCAGCGTGCGCAGCGGACTAGCGGGAGGGCAAGCGCAGTATTTT.

The sample holds many counts of this clonotype. V and J are TRBV15 and TRBJ2-3; D unclear. Germline loops: CDR1 LNHNV, CDR2 YYDKDF (reference sequence). The CDR3 totals 14 residues. The germline V and J ends were trimmed by 0 bases and 2 bases, with 6 bases remaining between them. The CDR3 region has the DNA TGTGCCACCAGCAGAGATCCCTTCACAGATACGCAGTATTTT. Translation: CATSRDPFTDTQYF.

This clonotype was counted many times. The chain combines TRBV5-1 with TRBJ2-5, with TRBD1 matching 8 bases. The CDR3 extends over 13 amino acids. Germline V gene data show CDR1 as SGHRS and CDR2 as YFSETQ. The J segment lost 4 bases and the V segment lost 4 bases, leaving 3 bases of the junction unmatched. The CDR3 DNA reads TGCGCCAGCAGCACTGGACAGGGAGAGACCCAGTACTTC. Its translation: CASSTGQGETQYF.

This clonotype was detected ten times or more. The chain recombines TRBV4-1 with TRBJ2-7; D may be TRBD1 or TRBD2 (5 bases each). V lost 1 base, J lost 1 base, and 11 bases lay in between. This CDR3 is built from 15 residues. Germline V gene sequence: CDR1 MGHRA, CDR2 YSYEKL. DNA for the CDR3: TGCGCCAGCAGCCAAGGGCTCAGGGAGTCCTACGAGCAGTACTTC. Translating gives CASSQGLRESYEQYF.

This clonotype came up many times. The gene calls are TRBV5-1 and TRBJ2-2, with 9 nucleotides matching TRBD1. The junction had 6 bases not matched to a gene; V was cut back by 4 bases and J by 2 bases. Germline loops: CDR1 SGHRS, CDR2 YFSETQ. The CDR3 runs 16 residues. The CDR3 loop is CASSAPGQGNTGELFF. In DNA, the CDR3 is TGCGCCAGCAGCGCGCCGGGACAGGGAAACACCGGGGAGCTGTTTTTT.

This clonotype was counted ten times or more. The rearrangement uses TRBV7-9 and TRBJ1-2; TRBD1 agrees at 9 bases. Trimming took 5 bases from V and 7 from J; bases not matched to a gene: 2. Looked up from germline, CDR1 is SEHNR and CDR2 is FQNEAQ (reference sequence). This CDR3 region has 12 residues. The CDR3 sequence: CASSPTGGGYTF. DNA for the CDR3: TGTGCCAGCAGCCCGACAGGGGGTGGCTACACCTTC.

This clonotype has a handful of counts. The chain employs TRBV20-1 and TRBJ2-4, with 8 bases identical to TRBD1. The CDR3 consists of 11 residues. Germline CDR1 and CDR2: DFQATT and SNEGSKA (reference sequence). The V segment lost 5 bases and the J segment 15 bases; nucleotides outside the gene matches: 9. Here the CDR3 reads CSASETGDPYF. In nucleotides, the CDR3 is TGCAGTGCTTCTGAGACAGGGGATCCGTACTTC.

This clonotype was counted ten times or more. The V call is TRBV27, the J call TRBJ1-2; a weak D match, TRBD1 (5 bases). Trimming took 5 bases from V and 6 from J, leaving 19 bases between them. Per the germline V gene, CDR1 is MNHEY and CDR2 is SMNVEV (reference sequence). The CDR3 totals 15 residues. DNA for the CDR3: TGTGCCAGCAGTCCCAACAGGTGGGATTTGAATGGCTACACCTTC. It translates to CASSPNRWDLNGYTF.

This clonotype was detected ten times or more. The genes are TRBV10-1 and TRBJ2-3, with D possibly TRBD1 on 6 matching bases. CDR1 WNHNN and CDR2 SYGVQD come from the germline V gene (reference sequence). This CDR3 has 13 amino acids. Between the trimmed V and J ends, which lost 3 bases and 4 bases, there was a span of 8 bases. CDR3 sequence: CASSESGADTQYF. In DNA, the CDR3 is TGCGCCAGCAGTGAATCAGGGGCAGATACGCAGTATTTT.